This TCR beta chain was identified in a study of T cells in Graves' hyperthyroidism and ophthalmopathy. Authors of the study amplified TCR beta CDR3 regions from RNA transcripts. HTBI primers drove first-round RT-PCR of the TCR CDR3. TCRdb re-called the multiplex PCR reads with MiXCR, one entry per CDR3 protein. The sample shows around 800,000 distinct CDR3 sequences, more than 30% of them seen only once. In regard to this clonotype: Antigen unknown.

Overall study findings and caveats: Also found in blood were most expanded thyroid clonotypes above 0.001.

Germline CDR1 is SQVTM and CDR2 is ANQGSEA. CDR3 length equals 14 residues. V shed 8 bases, J shed 0 bases, and the junction held 5 bases outside the gene matches. The sample was blood. This chain joins TRBV29-1 and TRBJ1-5; 9 bases map to TRBD1. This receptor was taken from a young man with Graves' hyperthyroidism. In DNA form, the CDR3 reads TGCAGCTATGGGACAGGGCATAGCAATCAGCCCCAGCATTTT. Amino acid sequence: CSYGTGHSNQPQHF.